The entry below gives a single T cell receptor (beta chain) sequence along with its context. Germline is not matched at one junction end, which may reflect a read error. This entry comes from a study of blood T cell repertoires in COVID-19. Overall study: From the United States, Italy and Spain came samples of acute and convalescent COVID-19. T cells, B-cell-depleted T cells, or PBMCs supplied cDNA or gDNA.

Per the original data handling: Scientists estimated how many nucleated cells there were by amplifying reference gene primers. The method was immunoSEQ multiplex PCR; TCRdb's version includes in-frame clones alone and lacks a portion of them. V, J and clone size derive from that table, while D and trimming were established from the DNA sequence. The table includes some 130,000 clones, roughly 88% detected once. The TCR comes from a man in his sixties or seventies with active COVID-19. Sequencing was carried out using peripheral blood.

The CDR3 is CASSLGVRVAGIF. The CDR3 coding sequence is TGTGCCAGCAGTTTAGGGGTTAGGGTAGCGGGTATTTTT. This chain links TRBV12-3 or TRBV12-4 with TRBJ2-3, with TRBD2 matching 7 bases. There are 13 residues in the CDR3.